The following is a TCR beta chain sequence with its context. Its antigen is unknown. This entry is derived from a study of monozygotic twins with inflammatory bowel disease. Study-wide findings and caveats: Twin concordance left repertoire similarity unchanged, with limited power a possible explanation for this lack of difference.

TCRdb re-called the 5' RACE reads, yielding one record per CDR3 amino acid sequence without DNA. This repertoire includes some 150,000 distinct CDR3 sequences. The clonotype comes from a human donor with ulcerative colitis or Crohn's disease, or a healthy co-twin of an affected twin (not recorded which). The sequencing input was blood.

Here the CDR3 reads CASSLDNEQFF. This rearrangement joins TRBV18 to TRBJ2-1. The CDR3 extends over 11 amino acids. CDR1 and CDR2 (germline): KGHSH, LQKENI.